This T cell receptor (beta chain) was identified in a study of T cells expressing NK-cell markers. At the level of the study: It was sorted CD3+CD56-NKG2C+, CD3+CD56+NKG2C- and CD3+CD56+NKG2C+ T cells that provided the TCR beta repertoires.

About this clonotype itself: What it binds is not known.

Study-wide results and limits: In about 6 donors, dominant CD3+CD56+NKG2C+ clones formed 1.0-7.0% of CD8+ cells.

Each CDR3 protein gets one entry in TCRdb, which reprocessed the 5' RACE reads and gives no DNA. The listing records around 280,000 distinct CDR3 sequences. The CDR3 loop spans 15 amino acids. CDR1 MRHNA and CDR2 SNTAGT come from the germline V gene. The clonotype originates from a man younger than 35 in good health. Sequenced input: blood T cells: a sorted CD56 or NKG2C T cell subset, CD4+ or CD8+ T cells, or bulk PBMC T cells (not recorded which). V is TRBV6-4 and J is TRBJ2-2. CDR3: CASSDSTSARRELFF.